Following are 26 T cell receptor beta chains from one sample sequenced in a study of blood T cell repertoires in COVID-19. The protocol was immunoSEQ multiplex PCR, while the TCRdb copy is restricted to in-frame clones and leaves out a portion. The repertoire consists of 55,000 to 65,000 clones, with more than 80% occurring once and the leading ten covering 25% to 40%. Specimen: peripheral blood. Receptors originate from a man aged 55 to 70 with COVID-19, enrolled during active disease.

The V call is TRBV19, the J call TRBJ1-2; 7 bases are shared with TRBD1. After removal of 5 bases from V and 7 bases from J, the junction contained 7 bases not matched to a gene. CDR1 is LNHDA and CDR2 is SQIVND in the germline V gene (reference sequence). This CDR3 is 13 amino acids long. CDR3 nucleotides: TGTGCCAGTAGTCCTACAGGGGCACGTGGCTACACCTTC. It encodes CASSPTGARGYTF. The full variable domain, completed using reference TRBV19 and TRBJ1-2, is DGGITQSPKYLFRKEGQNVTLSCEQNLNHDAMYWYRQDPGQGLRLIYYSQIVNDFQKGDIAEGYSVSREKKESFPLTVTSAQKNPTAFYLCASSPTGARGYTFGSGTRLTVV.

The chain links TRBV13 to TRBJ2-6; 9 bases are a match to TRBD1. The CDR3 length is 15 residues. Per germline, CDR1 PRHDT and CDR2 FYEKMQ (reference sequence). V lost 6 bases, J lost 4 bases, and 4 bases stayed unmatched. CDR3 region: CASRGTGSGANVLTF. In nucleotides, the CDR3 is TGTGCCAGCAGGGGGACAGGGTCCGGGGCCAACGTCCTGACTTTC.

The V call is TRBV6-1, the J call TRBJ1-1; 8 nucleotides match TRBD1. Trimming cost V 0 bases and J 0 bases; bases outside gene matches: 6. This CDR3 is built from 17 residues. Per germline, CDR1 MNHNS and CDR2 SASEGT. CDR3 residues: CASSEAFGTGVNTEAFF. CDR3 bases: TGTGCCAGCAGTGAAGCGTTCGGGACAGGCGTGAACACTGAAGCTTTCTTT.

The chain is built from TRBV9 and TRBJ1-1; D ambiguous. The CDR3 has 16 amino acids. CDR1 is SGDLS, CDR2 YYNGEE, per germline. Between the trimmed V and J ends, which lost 0 bases and 6 bases, there was a span of 18 bases. The CDR3 DNA reads TGTGCCAGCAGCGTAGCGATCGGAGACCCTACGGCTGAAGCTTTCTTT. Its protein is CASSVAIGDPTAEAFF.

The chain joins TRBV4-3 to TRBJ2-1, with D tentatively TRBD1 (5 bases). There are 13 residues in the CDR3. V dropped 1 base and J dropped 9 bases, with 10 bases sitting between them. The germline gives CDR1 LGHNA, CDR2 YSLEER. CDR3 in amino acids: CASSQVRTFEQFF. In nucleotides, the CDR3 is TGCGCCAGCAGCCAAGTCAGGACATTTGAGCAGTTCTTC.

This rearrangement joins TRBV3-1 (or the pseudogene TRBV3-2) to TRBJ2-5; 10 bases line up with TRBD1. Per the germline V gene, CDR1 is LGHDT and CDR2 is YNNKEL (reference sequence). With 3 bases clipped from V and 2 bases from J, the junction kept 3 bases outside the gene matches. The CDR3 has 15 amino acids. The CDR3 DNA reads TGTGCCAGCAGCCACCGGGACAGGGGTCAAGAGACCCAGTACTTC. Translation gives CASSHRDRGQETQYF.

This clone has more than one count but fewer than ten. This chain links TRBV2 with TRBJ1-6; possible D gene TRBD1, 5 bases. The CDR3 is made up of 14 amino acids. V was clipped by 5 bases and J by 7 bases, with 12 bases between them. Germline V gene data show CDR1 as SNHLY and CDR2 as FYNNEI. The CDR3 DNA reads as TGTGCCAGCAGTCCCATGGGGGGGAATTCACCCCTCCACTTT. This encodes CASSPMGGNSPLHF.

The V gene is TRBV7-2, the J gene TRBJ2-1; TRBD1 matches 7 bases. The germline V gene encodes CDR1 SGHTA and CDR2 FQGNSA. There are 13 residues in the CDR3. With V trimmed by 9 bases and J by 8 bases, 10 bases remained unmatched. The CDR3 coding sequence is TGTGCCAGGCCACGCGACAGGGAAGATGAGCAGTTCTTC. Translated, it gives CARPRDREDEQFF.

This chain links TRBV12-3 or TRBV12-4 with TRBJ2-7, with 7 bases fitting TRBD2. V was pared by 5 bases and J by 8 bases, with 6 bases of the junction left unmatched. CDR3 length equals 12 residues. CDR3 coding DNA: TGTGCCAGCAGTACGGGGGGAGGTCAGCAGTACTTC. This gives the protein CASSTGGGQQYF.

The chain carries TRBV2 and TRBJ1-1, with 10 bases identical to TRBD1. CDR1 SNHLY and CDR2 FYNNEI come from the germline V gene. V dropped 8 bases and J dropped 3; count of bases not matched to a gene: 3. The CDR3 runs 13 residues. As DNA, the CDR3 is TGTGCCAGCCGGACAGGGGGGGACACTGAAGCTTTCTTT. It specifies CASRTGGDTEAFF.

This clone was found a few times. CDR3 in amino acids: CASSQGALQPQHF. The CDR3 coding sequence is TGCGCCAGCAGCCAAGGAGCCCTTCAGCCCCAGCATTTT. This rearrangement joins TRBV4-1 to TRBJ1-5; D is undetermined. Deletions cut 1 base from V and 6 bases from J, with 7 bases between. The CDR3 sequence is 13 residues long. Germline-derived CDR1 and CDR2 are MGHRA and YSYEKL.

The genes are TRBV9 and TRBJ2-7; tentatively, D is TRBD1 (5 bases). Germline CDR1 is SGDLS and CDR2 is YYNGEE. The V end lost 0 bases, the J end lost 3 bases, and 13 bases lay between the germline ends. This CDR3 has 15 amino acids. The CDR3 loop reads CASSVGGAPVYEQYF. For the CDR3, the DNA is TGTGCCAGCAGCGTAGGTGGGGCTCCCGTCTACGAGCAGTACTTC.

This sequence joins TRBV5-1 and TRBJ2-7; a weak D match, TRBD2 (6 bases). CDR3 length: 15 residues. Trimming took off 2 bases at V and 3 bases at J, with 15 bases between the two ends. Germline V gives CDR1 SGHRS, CDR2 YFSETQ. CDR3 sequence (DNA): TGCGCCAGCAGCTTTGATCCCGGCGGGAACTACGAGCAGTACTTC. Amino acids: CASSFDPGGNYEQYF. The entire variable domain, with the rest obtained from reference TRBV5-1 and TRBJ2-7, is as follows: KAGVTQTPRYLIKTRGQQVTLSCSPISGHRSVSWYQQTPGQGLQFLFEYFSETQRNKGNFPGRFSGRQFSNSRSEMNVSTLELGDSALYLCASSFDPGGNYEQYFGPGTRLTVT.

The CDR3 bases are TGCGCCAGCAGCTTGGGGACAGGACCGTACCAAGAGACCCAGTACTTC. Amino acid sequence: CASSLGTGPYQETQYF. This rearrangement joins TRBV5-1 to TRBJ2-5; TRBD1 matches at 7 bases. The germline V gene has CDR1 SGHRS and CDR2 YFSETQ. The CDR3 sequence is 16 residues long. V shed 0 bases, J shed 0 bases, and the junction held 5 bases outside the gene matches.

This clone came up once. J is TRBJ2-7 and V is TRBV12-5; a weak D match, TRBD2 (6 bases). The germline V gene encodes CDR1 LGHNT and CDR2 FRNRAP. The CDR3 is 18 residues long. V was cut by 0 bases and J by 5 bases, with 23 bases left in between. The CDR3 spells CASGLVLASVPKGNEQYF. In DNA, the CDR3 is TGTGCTAGTGGTTTGGTTCTGGCTAGCGTCCCTAAAGGCAACGAGCAGTACTTC.

This clone occurred once. This sample also contains other DNA sequences that code for the same CDR3. This chain joins TRBV4-1 and TRBJ1-1, with D perhaps TRBD1 (5 bases). Trimming pared 0 bases from V and 4 bases from J, leaving 9 bases between. From germline, CDR1 is MGHRA and CDR2 YSYEKL. The CDR3 is made up of 14 amino acids. The DNA for the CDR3 is TGCGCCAGCAGCCAAGATCGGGGGGTCACTGAAGCTTTCTTT. Translating gives CASSQDRGVTEAFF.

The chain carries TRBV5-1 and TRBJ1-1, with TRBD1 matching 9 bases. There are 15 residues in the CDR3. Germline V CDR1 and CDR2: SGHRS, YFSETQ. V gave up 0 bases and J gave up 5 bases; unmatched junction bases: 5. The CDR3 DNA is TGCGCCAGCAGCTTGGCAGGACAGGGGAGGACTGAAGCTTTCTTT. Translated, it gives CASSLAGQGRTEAFF.

The chain joins TRBV7-9 to TRBJ1-4, with D perhaps TRBD1 (6 bases). The germline V gene encodes CDR1 SEHNR and CDR2 FQNEAQ (reference sequence). The CDR3 sequence is 14 residues long. V gave up 3 bases and J gave up 8 bases, with 13 bases separating them. The CDR3 nucleotides are TGTGCCAGCAGCTTTGGTGGGGGCGGGGAAAAACTGTTTTTT. Protein: CASSFGGGGEKLFF.

The chain has TRBV5-1 and TRBJ2-7, with D hard to call. Germline-derived CDR1 and CDR2 are SGHRS and YFSETQ. Between the trimmed V and J ends, which lost 0 bases and 0 bases, there was a span of 13 bases. The CDR3 covers 16 residues. The CDR3 protein is CASSLGMRSSSYEQYF. CDR3 coding DNA: TGCGCCAGCAGCTTGGGTATGAGGTCCAGCTCCTACGAGCAGTACTTC.

The chain couples TRBV9 to TRBJ2-2; D perhaps matches TRBD2 (5 bases). The V and J ends lost 4 bases and 9 bases respectively, with 13 bases between them. The CDR3 is made up of 13 amino acids. The germline V gene has CDR1 SGDLS and CDR2 YYNGEE. The CDR3 here is CASSPPRGRELFF. CDR3 DNA sequence: TGTGCCAGCAGCCCTCCTCGAGGGAGGGAGCTGTTTTTT.

In this sample, this clone turned up once. The chain employs TRBV11-2 and TRBJ2-3, with 15 bases aligning to TRBD2. The germline CDR1 and CDR2 sequences are SGHAT and FQNNGV. The junction had 14 bases not matched to a gene; V was cut back by 5 bases and J by 11 bases. The CDR3 has 17 amino acids. The CDR3 nucleotides read TGTGCCAGCAGCCCCCGGACTAGCGGGGGGGTGGTTTTGAGGCAGTATTTT. Translated: CASSPRTSGGVVLRQYF.

The chain has TRBV6-5 and TRBJ1-1, with D hard to call. The V end was cut by 0 bases, the J end by 10 bases, with 15 bases between. The germline gives CDR1 MNHEY, CDR2 SVGAGI. CDR3 size: 14 residues. CDR3 sequence: CASSYSGGPVGAFF. The CDR3 DNA reads TGTGCCAGCAGTTACTCCGGCGGGCCTGTGGGAGCTTTCTTT.

This rearrangement joins TRBV6-1 to TRBJ2-7; a possible D gene is TRBD1 (5 bases). The CDR3 covers 19 residues. V was shortened by 1 base and J by 4 bases, with 26 bases between the two germline ends. CDR1 and CDR2 from the germline V gene are MNHNS and SASEGT. The DNA for the CDR3 is TGTGCCAGCAGTGAAGGGTGGTATTCGTGGGGCGCAGGTGGATACGAGCAGTACTTC. It yields the protein CASSEGWYSWGAGGYEQYF.

The chain links TRBV30 to TRBJ2-6, with D perhaps TRBD2 (6 bases). The CDR3 runs 15 residues. V was pared by 2 bases and J by 0 bases, with 8 bases between. Germline assignment: CDR1 GTSNPN and CDR2 SVGIG (reference sequence). The CDR3: CAWSPGGSGANVLTF. The CDR3 bases are TGTGCCTGGAGTCCCGGGGGCTCTGGGGCCAACGTCCTGACTTTC.

The rearrangement uses TRBV5-4 and TRBJ2-5; TRBD2 aligns across 10 bases. The CDR3 length is 15 residues. CDR1 is SGHNT and CDR2 is YYREEE in the germline V gene (reference sequence). The ends lost 1 base at V and 5 bases at J; junction bases unmatched: 5. CDR3 residues: CASSLPLAGTETQYF. Written as DNA, the CDR3 is TGTGCCAGCAGCTTGCCACTAGCGGGGACGGAGACCCAGTACTTC.

The chain uses TRBV19 and TRBJ2-1; D is possibly TRBD1 (6 bases). V shed 7 bases and J shed 4 bases, with 29 bases lying between them. The CDR3 covers 19 residues. The germline CDR1 and CDR2 sequences are LNHDA and SQIVND (reference sequence). The CDR3 coding sequence is TGTGCCAGTAACCAAGGGGTGTCAGGGGACCTTTCCATTTACAATGAGCAGTTCTTC. Residues: CASNQGVSGDLSIYNEQFF.